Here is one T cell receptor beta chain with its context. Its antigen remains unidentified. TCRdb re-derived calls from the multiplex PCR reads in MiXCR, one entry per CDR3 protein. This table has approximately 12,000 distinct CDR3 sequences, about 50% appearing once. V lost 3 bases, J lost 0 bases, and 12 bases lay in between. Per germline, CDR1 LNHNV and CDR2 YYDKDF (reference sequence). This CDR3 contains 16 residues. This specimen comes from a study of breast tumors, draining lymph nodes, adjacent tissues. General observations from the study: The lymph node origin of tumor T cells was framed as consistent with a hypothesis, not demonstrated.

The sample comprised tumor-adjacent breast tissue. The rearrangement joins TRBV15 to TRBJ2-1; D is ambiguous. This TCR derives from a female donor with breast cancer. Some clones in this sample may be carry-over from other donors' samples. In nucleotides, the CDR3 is TGTGCCACCAGCAGGGGATTCGGTAGCTCCTACAATGAGCAGTTCTTC. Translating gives CATSRGFGSSYNEQFF.